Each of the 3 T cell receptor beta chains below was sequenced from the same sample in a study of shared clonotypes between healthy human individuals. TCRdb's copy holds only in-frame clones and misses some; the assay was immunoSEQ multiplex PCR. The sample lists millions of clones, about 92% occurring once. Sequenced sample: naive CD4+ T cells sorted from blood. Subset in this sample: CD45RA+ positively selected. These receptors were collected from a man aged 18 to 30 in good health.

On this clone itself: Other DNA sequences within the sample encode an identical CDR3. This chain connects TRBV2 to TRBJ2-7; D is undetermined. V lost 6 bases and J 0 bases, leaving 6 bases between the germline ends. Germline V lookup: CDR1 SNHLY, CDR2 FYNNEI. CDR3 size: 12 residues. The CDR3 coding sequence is TGTGCCAGCAGCCCGAGCTCCTACGAGCAGTACTTC. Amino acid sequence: CASSPSSYEQYF.

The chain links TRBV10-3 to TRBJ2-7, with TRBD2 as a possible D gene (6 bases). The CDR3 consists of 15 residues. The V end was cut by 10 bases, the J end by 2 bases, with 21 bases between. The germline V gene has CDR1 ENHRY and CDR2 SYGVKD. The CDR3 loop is CATGDSVGSPYEQYF. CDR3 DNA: TGTGCCACCGGGGACTCAGTGGGGTCGCCCTACGAGCAGTACTTC.

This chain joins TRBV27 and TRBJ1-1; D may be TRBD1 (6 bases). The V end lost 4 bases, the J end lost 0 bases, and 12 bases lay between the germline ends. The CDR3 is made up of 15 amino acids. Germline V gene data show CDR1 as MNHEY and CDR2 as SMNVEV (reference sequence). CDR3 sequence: CASSWERGMNTEAFF. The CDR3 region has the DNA TGTGCCAGCAGTTGGGAAAGGGGGATGAACACTGAAGCTTTCTTT.